The 20 T cell receptor beta chains given below trace back to one sample, sequenced in a study of cytomegalovirus exposure and HLA in healthy donors. Repertoires were generated with immunoSEQ multiplex PCR, while TCRdb's copy carries only in-frame clones and drops some. The table shows over 250,000 clones, with about 90% occurring only once. Material: PBMCs. The origin of the receptors is a woman aged 30 to 39 in good health and CMV-seropositive.

The chain uses TRBV14 and TRBJ2-2; D call uncertain. Deletions cut 1 base from V and 4 bases from J, with 7 bases between. The CDR3 loop spans 14 amino acids. Germline CDR1 SGHDN, CDR2 FVKESK. CDR3 DNA sequence: TGTGCCAGCAGCCAAGCCGCCCTCACCGGGGAGCTGTTTTTT. Translating gives CASSQAALTGELFF.

V usage is TRBV25-1 and J usage is TRBJ1-2, with D uncertain. CDR3 length equals 14 residues. The V gene lost 6 bases and the J gene lost 2 bases, with 13 bases spanning the gap. Germline-derived CDR1 and CDR2 are MGHDK and SYGVNS. The CDR3 nucleotides read TGTGCCAGCAGAGGGTGGGGAGAAAACTATGGCTACACCTTC. This translates into CASRGWGENYGYTF.

This chain uses TRBV6-4 with TRBJ2-1; D is tentatively TRBD1 or TRBD2 (6 bases each). V lost 2 bases and J lost 4, with 9 bases in between. CDR1 and CDR2 from the germline V gene are MRHNA and SNTAGT. CDR3 length: 14 amino acids. The CDR3 protein is CASSDEGGYNEQFF. The CDR3 DNA reads as TGTGCCAGCAGTGACGAGGGGGGTTACAATGAGCAGTTCTTC.

DNA of the CDR3: TGTGCCAGCAGCCCAGACAGGGGAAATTCAGAGACCCAGTACTTC. Amino acid sequence: CASSPDRGNSETQYF. V is TRBV7-2 and J is TRBJ2-5; 8 bases line up with TRBD1. Germline CDR1 is SGHTA and CDR2 is FQGNSA. This CDR3 comprises 15 residues. Trimming took 5 bases from V and 4 from J; bases not matched to a gene: 9.

The chain has TRBV7-2 and TRBJ2-3, with 7 bases identical to TRBD2. The CDR3 spans 14 residues. Germline V lookup: CDR1 SGHTA, CDR2 FQGNSA. Losses at the gene ends were 5 bases for V and 5 bases for J; bases not matched to a gene: 7. The CDR3 spells CASSPRGVKDTQYF. CDR3 nucleotide sequence: TGTGCCAGCAGCCCTCGGGGGGTGAAAGATACGCAGTATTTT.

This chain's CDR3 is CASSYGGGGYEQFF. CDR3 coding DNA: TGTGCCAGCAGTTACGGTGGGGGTGGATATGAGCAGTTCTTC. The chain couples TRBV6-5 to TRBJ2-1; D tentatively reads TRBD1 or TRBD2 (5 bases each). Trimming took 2 bases from V and 8 from J, leaving 13 bases between them. The CDR3 totals 14 residues. Germline assignment: CDR1 MNHEY and CDR2 SVGAGI.

Here the CDR3 DNA reads TGCAGCGTTGTCCCACTAGCGGCTGTCAATGAGCAGTTCTTC. This gives the protein CSVVPLAAVNEQFF. The chain uses TRBV29-1 and TRBJ2-1; the match to TRBD2 covers 8 bases. V lost 4 bases, J lost 6 bases, and 8 bases stayed unmatched. This CDR3 region has 14 residues. Germline CDR1 SQVTM, CDR2 ANQGSEA.

The rearrangement joins TRBV7-2 to TRBJ1-5, with TRBD1 as a possible D gene (5 bases). The CDR3 totals 15 residues. The V and J ends lost 6 bases and 7 bases respectively, with 19 bases between them. Germline loops: CDR1 SGHTA, CDR2 FQGNSA. The CDR3 sequence: CASREGEGWGQPQHF. The CDR3 DNA is TGTGCCAGCAGAGAGGGAGAGGGTTGGGGGCAGCCCCAGCATTTT.

V usage is TRBV25-1 and J usage is TRBJ2-2; D tentatively fits TRBD1 or TRBD2 (5 bases each). The V gene's germline CDR1 is MGHDK and CDR2 SYGVNS. The CDR3 is 14 residues long. The V end lost 4 bases, the J end lost 4 bases, and 10 bases lay between the germline ends. DNA of the CDR3: TGTGCCAGCAGTGTTTTTGGGGGCACCGGGGAGCTGTTTTTT. Translated: CASSVFGGTGELFF.

The chain uses TRBV27 and TRBJ2-3; D gene uncertain. The CDR3 runs 14 residues. Trimming pared 8 bases from V and 4 bases from J, leaving 16 bases between. Per the germline V gene, CDR1 is MNHEY and CDR2 is SMNVEV (reference sequence). CDR3 protein: CASALVESADTQYF. The CDR3 bases are TGTGCCAGCGCTCTCGTGGAGTCAGCAGATACGCAGTATTTT.

A remark on this clone: Other DNA sequences from this sample encode an identical CDR3 as well. This sequence joins TRBV7-2 and TRBJ2-7; 12 bases map to TRBD2. This CDR3 spans 16 amino acids. J gave up 4 bases and V 3 bases, and 7 bases lay outside the gene matches. Germline V gene lookup returns CDR1 SGHTA and CDR2 FQGNSA. The CDR3 DNA follows: TGTGCCAGCAGCTTGGGGCCGGGACTAGCGGGTTACGAGCAGTACTTC. Its translation: CASSLGPGLAGYEQYF. Variable domain in full (rest from reference TRBV7-2 and TRBJ2-7): GAGVSQSPSNKVTEKGKDVELRCDPISGHTALYWYRQSLGQGLEFLIYFQGNSAPDKSGLPSDRFSAERTGGSVSTLTIQRTQQEDSAVYLCASSLGPGLAGYEQYFGPGTRLTVT.

J is TRBJ1-4 and V is TRBV6-1; D not certain. Germline lookup yields CDR1 MNHNS and CDR2 SASEGT. The CDR3 length is 15 residues. V lost 1 base and J lost 7, with 13 bases in between. CDR3 nucleotide sequence: TGTGCCAGCAGTGAAGGCGACCGAGGGTCTGAAAAACTGTTTTTT. This encodes CASSEGDRGSEKLFF.

The rearrangement links TRBV20-1 to TRBJ2-5; no reliable D call. There are 10 residues in the CDR3. Germline CDR1 DFQATT, CDR2 SNEGSKA (reference sequence). Trimming removed 7 bases at V and 4 bases at J, with 7 bases between. In DNA, the CDR3 is TGCAGTGTCATAGTAGAGACCCAGTACTTC. This gives the protein CSVIVETQYF.

This chain uses TRBV7-8 with TRBJ1-5; 7 nucleotides agree with TRBD1. V trimming: 5 bases; J trimming: 2 bases; junction bases outside the gene matches: 9. This CDR3 contains 16 residues. The V gene's germline CDR1 is SGHVS and CDR2 FQNEAQ. Here the CDR3 reads CASSPKDRVGNQPQHF. For the CDR3, the DNA is TGTGCCAGCAGCCCAAAAGACAGGGTGGGCAATCAGCCCCAGCATTTT.

The rearrangement links TRBV29-1 to TRBJ2-7; weak D call: TRBD2 (7 bases). Germline V CDR1 and CDR2: SQVTM, ANQGSEA. V dropped 5 bases and J dropped 5 bases, with 16 bases sitting between them. The CDR3 extends over 13 amino acids. CDR3: CSVILGGRDEQYF. CDR3 DNA sequence: TGCAGCGTTATTTTAGGGGGGAGGGACGAGCAGTACTTC.

This clone was counted a few times. Different DNA sequences within this sample yield the same CDR3. This chain connects TRBV9 to TRBJ2-5; unclear D gene. V gave up 0 bases and J gave up 5 bases, with 11 bases separating them. The CDR3 sequence is 14 residues long. Germline-derived CDR1 and CDR2 are SGDLS and YYNGEE. The CDR3 region is CASSVGGSLETQYF. The DNA of the CDR3 is TGTGCCAGCAGCGTAGGAGGTAGCCTTGAGACCCAGTACTTC.

A single count supports this clone. The chain employs TRBV4-2 and TRBJ2-1; D is ambiguous. This CDR3 has 12 amino acids. The V end lost 0 bases, the J end lost 8 bases, and 5 bases lay between the germline ends. CDR1 is LGHNA and CDR2 is YNFKEQ in the germline V gene. The CDR3 loop reads CASSQDFHEQFF. In nucleotides, the CDR3 is TGTGCCAGCAGCCAAGATTTTCATGAGCAGTTCTTC.

The rearrangement joins TRBV7-8 to TRBJ1-1, with 8 bases matching TRBD1. CDR3 length: 20 residues. V gave up 5 bases and J gave up 0 bases; unmatched junction bases: 20. The germline V gene encodes CDR1 SGHVS and CDR2 FQNEAQ. The CDR3 protein is CASSVYISLTGEDLNTEAFF. The CDR3 DNA reads as TGTGCCAGCAGCGTGTACATTTCTTTGACAGGGGAAGACCTGAACACTGAAGCTTTCTTT.

V usage is TRBV5-1 and J usage is TRBJ2-7, with TRBD2 matching over 8 bases. Germline lookup yields CDR1 SGHRS and CDR2 YFSETQ. The CDR3 has 18 amino acids. Trimming at V came to 5 bases and at J to 0 bases, leaving 16 bases not matched to a gene. This CDR3 reads CASRMTGSGVLSSYEQYF. The CDR3 DNA reads TGCGCCAGCAGGATGACGGGTAGCGGGGTTCTCAGCTCCTACGAGCAGTACTTC.

V and J are TRBV15 and TRBJ2-7, with TRBD1 matching over 10 bases. Trimming took 6 bases from V and 5 from J; bases not matched to a gene: 1. This CDR3 comprises 12 residues. CDR1 LNHNV and CDR2 YYDKDF come from the germline V gene (reference sequence). The CDR3 is CATRDRGDEQYF. The CDR3 DNA is TGTGCCACCAGGGACAGGGGGGACGAGCAGTACTTC.